This TCR beta chain was observed in a study of technical replicates of blood from a few donors. The CDR3 is 16 residues long. The trim removed 4 bases at V and 3 bases at J, leaving 7 bases unmatched. Germline V gene lookup returns CDR1 KGHSY and CDR2 FQNENV. The protocol was immunoSEQ multiplex PCR, while the TCRdb copy is restricted to in-frame clones and leaves out a portion. This sample has about 94,000 clones, with 90% to 97% found just once. The V gene is TRBV16, the J gene TRBJ2-2; 8 bases line up with TRBD1. The TCR sequence derives from a human donor in good health. Sample: T cells isolated from PBMCs. CDR3 loop: CASSPGQGAHTGELFF. Written as DNA, the CDR3 is TGTGCCAGCAGCCCCGGACAGGGTGCCCACACCGGGGAGCTGTTTTTT. Full variable domain (outside the CDR3, taken from reference TRBV16 and TRBJ2-2): GEEVAQTPKHLVRGEGQKAKLYCAPIKGHSYVFWYQQVLKNEFKFLISFQNENVFDETGMPKERFSAKCLPNSPCSLEIQATKLEDSAVYFCASSPGQGAHTGELFFGEGSRLTVL.